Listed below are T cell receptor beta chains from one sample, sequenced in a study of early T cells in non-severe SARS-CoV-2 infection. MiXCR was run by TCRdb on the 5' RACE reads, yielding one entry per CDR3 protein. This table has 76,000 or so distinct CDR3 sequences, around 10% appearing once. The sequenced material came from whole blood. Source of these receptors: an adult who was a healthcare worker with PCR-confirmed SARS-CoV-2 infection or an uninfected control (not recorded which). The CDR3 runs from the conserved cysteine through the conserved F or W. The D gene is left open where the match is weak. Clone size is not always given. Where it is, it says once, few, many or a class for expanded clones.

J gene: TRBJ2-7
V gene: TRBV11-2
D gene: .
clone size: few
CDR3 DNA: TGTGCCAGCAGCCTCGCCCCGCGGGGTTCCTACGAGCAGTACTTC
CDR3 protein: CASSLAPRGSYEQYF

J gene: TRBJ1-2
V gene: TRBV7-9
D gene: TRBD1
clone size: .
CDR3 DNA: TGTGCCAGCAGCGGGGGACAGGGGAACTATGGCTACACCTTC
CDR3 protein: CASSGGQGNYGYTF

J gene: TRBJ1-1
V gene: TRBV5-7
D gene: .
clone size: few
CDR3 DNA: TGTGCCAGCAGTCCGGACTCCGGGAGGGGTGAAGCTTTCTTT
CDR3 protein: CASSPDSGRGEAFF

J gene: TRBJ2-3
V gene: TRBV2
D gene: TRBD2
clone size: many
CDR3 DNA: TGTGCCAGCAGGTCCCCTTCGGCTAGCGGGGGATTAGATACGCAGTATTTT
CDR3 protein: CASRSPSASGGLDTQYF

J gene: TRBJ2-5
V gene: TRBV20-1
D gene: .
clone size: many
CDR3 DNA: TGCAGTGCTAGAGATGGAGGCAGGGACCAAGAGACCCAGTACTTC
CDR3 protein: CSARDGGRDQETQYF

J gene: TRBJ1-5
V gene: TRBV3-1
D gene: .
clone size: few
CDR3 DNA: TGTGCCAGCAGCCTGGAACTCAATCAGCCCCAGCATTTT
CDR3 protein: CASSLELNQPQHF

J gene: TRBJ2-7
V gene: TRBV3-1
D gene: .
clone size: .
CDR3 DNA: TGTGCCAGCAGCCAAACAGGTGACGAGCAGTACTTC
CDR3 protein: CASSQTGDEQYF

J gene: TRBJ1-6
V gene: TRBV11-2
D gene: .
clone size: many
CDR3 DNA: TGTGCCAGCAGCTTAAGGAGGACCGAGAGCTCCTATAATTCACCCCTCCACTTT
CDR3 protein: CASSLRRTESSYNSPLHF

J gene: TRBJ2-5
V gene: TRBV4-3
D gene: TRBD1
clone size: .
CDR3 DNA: TGCGCCAGCAGCCAAGTAGGGGGCGAGACCCAGTACTTC
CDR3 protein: CASSQVGGETQYF

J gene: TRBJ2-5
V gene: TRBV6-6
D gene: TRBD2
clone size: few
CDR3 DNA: TGTGCCAGCAGTCCGGGGACTAGCGGGAAAGAGACCCAGTACTTC
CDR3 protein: CASSPGTSGKETQYF

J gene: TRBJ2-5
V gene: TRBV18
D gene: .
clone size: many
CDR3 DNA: TGTGCCAGCTCACCCATAGCCGGGGGCCCTCAAGAGACCCAGTACTTC
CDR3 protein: CASSPIAGGPQETQYF

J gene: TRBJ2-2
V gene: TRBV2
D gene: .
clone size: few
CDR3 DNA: TGTGCCAGCAGTGACAGTAGGGCCGGGGAGCTGTTTTTT
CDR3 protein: CASSDSRAGELFF

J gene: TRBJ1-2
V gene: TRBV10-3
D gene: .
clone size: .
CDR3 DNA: TGTGCCATCGGAGTCAATGGCTACACCTTC
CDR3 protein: CAIGVNGYTF

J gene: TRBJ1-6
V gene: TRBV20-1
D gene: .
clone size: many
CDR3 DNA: TGCAGTGCTAGTGACAGCCGTAATTCACCCCTCCACTTT
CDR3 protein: CSASDSRNSPLHF

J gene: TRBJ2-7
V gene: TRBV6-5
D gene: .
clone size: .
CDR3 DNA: TGTGCCAGCAGTTATGACGCCTCGCCCGTGTACGAGCAGTACTTC
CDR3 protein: CASSYDASPVYEQYF

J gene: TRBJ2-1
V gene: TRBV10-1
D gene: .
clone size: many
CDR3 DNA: TGCGCCAGCAGTGTAGGACCCAGCAATGGGGCATCCTACAATGAGCAGTTCTTC
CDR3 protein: CASSVGPSNGASYNEQFF

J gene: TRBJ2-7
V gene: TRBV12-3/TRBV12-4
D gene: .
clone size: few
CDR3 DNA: TGTGCCAGCAAGCGGGACAGCCCCTACGAGCAGTACTTC
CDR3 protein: CASKRDSPYEQYF